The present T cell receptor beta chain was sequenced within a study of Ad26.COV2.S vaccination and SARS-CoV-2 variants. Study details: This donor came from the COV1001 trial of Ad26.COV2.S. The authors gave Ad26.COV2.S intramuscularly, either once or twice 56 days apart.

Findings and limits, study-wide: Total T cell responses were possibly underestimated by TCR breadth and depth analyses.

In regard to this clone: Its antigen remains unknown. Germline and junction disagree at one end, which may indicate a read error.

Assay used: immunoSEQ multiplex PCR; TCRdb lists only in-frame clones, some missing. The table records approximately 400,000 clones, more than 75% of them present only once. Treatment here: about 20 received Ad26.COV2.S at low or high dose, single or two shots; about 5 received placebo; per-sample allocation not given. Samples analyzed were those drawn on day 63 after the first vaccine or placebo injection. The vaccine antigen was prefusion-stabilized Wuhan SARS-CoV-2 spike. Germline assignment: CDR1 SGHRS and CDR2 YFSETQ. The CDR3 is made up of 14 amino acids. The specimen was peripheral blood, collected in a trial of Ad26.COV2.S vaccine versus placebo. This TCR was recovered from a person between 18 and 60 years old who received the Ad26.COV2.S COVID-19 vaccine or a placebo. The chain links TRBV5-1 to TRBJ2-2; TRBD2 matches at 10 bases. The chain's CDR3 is CASSEQPTSGVLFF. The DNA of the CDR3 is TGCGCCAGCAGCGAACAACCTACTAGCGGGGTGCTGTTTTTT.